This T cell receptor beta chain was recovered during a study of blood T cell repertoires in COVID-19. Assay: immunoSEQ multiplex PCR; the TCRdb copy retains only in-frame clones and omits some. Here the sample spans roughly 150,000 clones, roughly 84% being singletons. This CDR3 is built from 16 residues. Germline assignment: CDR1 LGHNA and CDR2 YNFKEQ. V dropped 1 base and J dropped 4; count of bases not matched to a gene: 8. This chain links TRBV4-2 with TRBJ2-3, with 7 bases aligning to TRBD1. The TCR was taken from an elderly man with COVID-19, enrolled during active disease. Sequencing used peripheral blood. The CDR3, as DNA: TGTGCCAGCAGCCAAGGGACACAGGGGTTGTCAGATACGCAGTATTTT. The encoded protein is CASSQGTQGLSDTQYF.